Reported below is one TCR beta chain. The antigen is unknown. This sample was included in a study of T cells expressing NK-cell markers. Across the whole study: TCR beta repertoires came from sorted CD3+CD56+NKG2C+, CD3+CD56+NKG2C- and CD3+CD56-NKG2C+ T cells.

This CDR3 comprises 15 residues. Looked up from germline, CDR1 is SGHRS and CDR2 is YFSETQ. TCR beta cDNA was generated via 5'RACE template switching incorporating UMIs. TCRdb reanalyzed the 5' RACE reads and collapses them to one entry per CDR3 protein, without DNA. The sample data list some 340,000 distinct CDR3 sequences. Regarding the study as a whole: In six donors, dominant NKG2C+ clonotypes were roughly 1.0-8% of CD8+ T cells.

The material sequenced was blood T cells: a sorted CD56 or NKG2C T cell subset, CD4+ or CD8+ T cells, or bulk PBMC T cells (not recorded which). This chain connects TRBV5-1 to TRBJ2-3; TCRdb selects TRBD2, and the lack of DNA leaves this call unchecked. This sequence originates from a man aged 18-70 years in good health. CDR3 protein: CASRGSGGGQDTQYF. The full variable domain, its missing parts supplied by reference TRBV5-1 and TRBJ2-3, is KAGVTQTPRYLIKTRGQQVTLSCSPISGHRSVSWYQQTPGQGLQFLFEYFSETQRNKGNFPGRFSGRQFSNSRSEMNVSTLELGDSALYLCASRGSGGGQDTQYFGPGTRLTVL.